This TCR beta chain was observed in a study of siplizumab effects on memory and regulatory T cells. Regarding the study as a whole: A minor share of alloreactive clones matched unstimulated subsets.

TCR templates, roughly 100,000 per sample, were assayed. Libraries were prepared by immunoSEQ multiplex PCR; TCRdb keeps only in-frame clonotypes and omits some of them. The table includes over 100,000 clones, just over 90% detected once. Germline values: CDR1 SGHKS, CDR2 YYEKEE (reference sequence). This CDR3 has 14 amino acids. V lost 0 bases, J lost 3 bases, and 9 bases lay in between. Details on this clone: Its antigen is as yet unknown.

This clonotype was sampled from a human donor in good health. The chain combines TRBV5-5 with TRBJ1-1, with D unclear. The sequencing sample was made of non-Treg CD4+ T cells sorted from blood. The CDR3 nucleotides are TGTGCCAGCAGCTTGGAACAAGGATACACTGAAGCTTTCTTT. This gives the protein CASSLEQGYTEAFF.